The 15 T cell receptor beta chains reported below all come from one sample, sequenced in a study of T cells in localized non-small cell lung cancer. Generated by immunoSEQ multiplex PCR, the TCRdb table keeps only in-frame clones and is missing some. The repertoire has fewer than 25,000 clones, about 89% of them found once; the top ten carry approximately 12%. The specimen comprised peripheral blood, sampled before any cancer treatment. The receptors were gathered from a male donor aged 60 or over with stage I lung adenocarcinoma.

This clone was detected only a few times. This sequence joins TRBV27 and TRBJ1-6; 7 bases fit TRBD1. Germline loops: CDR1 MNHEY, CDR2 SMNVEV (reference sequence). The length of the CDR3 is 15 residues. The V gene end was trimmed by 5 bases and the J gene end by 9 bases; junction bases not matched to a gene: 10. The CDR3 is CASSPRDSWFSPLHF. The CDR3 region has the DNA TGTGCCAGCAGTCCCCGGGACAGCTGGTTTTCACCCCTCCACTTT.

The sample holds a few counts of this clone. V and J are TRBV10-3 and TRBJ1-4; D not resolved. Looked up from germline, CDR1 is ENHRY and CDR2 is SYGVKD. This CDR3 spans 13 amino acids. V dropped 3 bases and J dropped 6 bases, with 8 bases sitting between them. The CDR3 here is CAISEPRDEKLFF. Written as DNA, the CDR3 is TGTGCCATCAGTGAACCGCGTGATGAAAAACTGTTTTTT.

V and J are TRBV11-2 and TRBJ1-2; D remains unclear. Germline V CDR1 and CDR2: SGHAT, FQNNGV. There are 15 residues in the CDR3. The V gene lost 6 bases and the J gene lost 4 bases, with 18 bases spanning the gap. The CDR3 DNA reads TGTGCCAGCAGACCCGCGGCCACATGGTCCTATGGCTACACCTTC. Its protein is CASRPAATWSYGYTF.

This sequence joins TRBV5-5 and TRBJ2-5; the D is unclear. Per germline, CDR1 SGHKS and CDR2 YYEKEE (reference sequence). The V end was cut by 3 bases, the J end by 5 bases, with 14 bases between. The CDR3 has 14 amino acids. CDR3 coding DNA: TGTGCCAGCAGCTCCGGTACGGTCTTGGAGACCCAGTACTTC. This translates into CASSSGTVLETQYF.

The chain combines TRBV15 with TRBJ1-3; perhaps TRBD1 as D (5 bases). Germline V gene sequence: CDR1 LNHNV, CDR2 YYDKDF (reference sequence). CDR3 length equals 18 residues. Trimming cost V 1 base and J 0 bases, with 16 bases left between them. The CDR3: CATSRVRGLTSSGNTIYF. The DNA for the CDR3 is TGTGCCACCAGCAGAGTTAGGGGACTGACAAGCTCTGGAAACACCATATATTTT.

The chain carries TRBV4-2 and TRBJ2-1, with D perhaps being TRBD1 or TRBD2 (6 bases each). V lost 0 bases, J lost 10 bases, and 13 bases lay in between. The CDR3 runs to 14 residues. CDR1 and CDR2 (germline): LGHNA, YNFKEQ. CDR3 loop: CASSQERGPREQFF. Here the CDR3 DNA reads TGTGCCAGCAGCCAAGAACGGGGGCCTCGAGAGCAGTTCTTC.

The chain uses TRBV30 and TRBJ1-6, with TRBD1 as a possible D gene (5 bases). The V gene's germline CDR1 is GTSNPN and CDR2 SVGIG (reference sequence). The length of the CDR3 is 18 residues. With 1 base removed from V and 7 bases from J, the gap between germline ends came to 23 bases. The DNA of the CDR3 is TGTGCCTGGAGTGGGCCAGACAGCCAGACCCGAGCGAATTCACCCCTCCACTTT. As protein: CAWSGPDSQTRANSPLHF.

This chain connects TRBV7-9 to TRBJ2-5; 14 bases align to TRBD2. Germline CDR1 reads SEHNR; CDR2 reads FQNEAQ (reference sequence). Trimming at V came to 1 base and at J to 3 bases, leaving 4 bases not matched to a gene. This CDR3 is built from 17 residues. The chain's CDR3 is CASSLGLAGGPKETQYF. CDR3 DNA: TGTGCCAGCAGCTTAGGACTAGCGGGGGGGCCTAAAGAGACCCAGTACTTC. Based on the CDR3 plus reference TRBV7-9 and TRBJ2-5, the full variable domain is DTGVSQNPRHKITKRGQNVTFRCDPISEHNRLYWYRQTLGQGPEFLTYFQNEAQLEKSRLLSDRFSAERPKGSFSTLEIQRTEQGDSAMYLCASSLGLAGGPKETQYFGPGTRLLVL.

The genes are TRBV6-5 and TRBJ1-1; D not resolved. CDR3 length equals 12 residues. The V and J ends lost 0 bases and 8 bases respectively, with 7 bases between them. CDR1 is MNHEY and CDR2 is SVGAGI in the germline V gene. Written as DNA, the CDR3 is TGTGCCAGCAGTTACTCAGGAAAGGAAGCTTTCTTT. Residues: CASSYSGKEAFF.

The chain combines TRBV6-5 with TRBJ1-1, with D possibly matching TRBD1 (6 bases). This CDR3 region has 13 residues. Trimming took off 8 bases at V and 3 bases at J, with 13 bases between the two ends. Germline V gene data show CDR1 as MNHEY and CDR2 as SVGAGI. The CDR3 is CASGPQGYTEAFF. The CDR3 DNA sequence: TGTGCCAGCGGCCCACAGGGTTACACTGAAGCTTTCTTT.

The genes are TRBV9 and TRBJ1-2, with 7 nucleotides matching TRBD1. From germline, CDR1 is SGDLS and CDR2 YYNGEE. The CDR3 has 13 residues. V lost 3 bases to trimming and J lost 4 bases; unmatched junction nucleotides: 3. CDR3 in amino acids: CASSGGQIYGYTF. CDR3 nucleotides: TGTGCCAGCAGCGGGGGACAGATCTATGGCTACACCTTC. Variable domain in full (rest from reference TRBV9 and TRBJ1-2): DSGVTQTPKHLITATGQRVTLRCSPRSGDLSVYWYQQSLDQGLQFLIQYYNGEERAKGNILERFSAQQFPDLHSELNLSSLELGDSALYFCASSGGQIYGYTFGSGTRLTVV.

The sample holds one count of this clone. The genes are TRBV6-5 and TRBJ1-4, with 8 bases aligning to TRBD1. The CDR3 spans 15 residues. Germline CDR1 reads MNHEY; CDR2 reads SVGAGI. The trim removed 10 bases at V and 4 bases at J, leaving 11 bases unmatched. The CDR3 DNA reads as TGTGCCACCGGACAGGGAGGGGGCTATAATGAAAAACTGTTTTTT. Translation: CATGQGGGYNEKLFF.

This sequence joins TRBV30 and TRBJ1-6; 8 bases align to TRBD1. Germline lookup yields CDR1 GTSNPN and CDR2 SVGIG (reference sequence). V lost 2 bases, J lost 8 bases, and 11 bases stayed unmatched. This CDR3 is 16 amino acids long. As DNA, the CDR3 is TGTGCCTGGAGTAGGACAGGGAATACCGGGGATTCACCCCTCCACTTT. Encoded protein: CAWSRTGNTGDSPLHF.

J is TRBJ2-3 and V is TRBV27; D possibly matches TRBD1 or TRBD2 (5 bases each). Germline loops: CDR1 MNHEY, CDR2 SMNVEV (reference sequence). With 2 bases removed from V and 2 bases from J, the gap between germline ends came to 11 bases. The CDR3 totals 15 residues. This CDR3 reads CASSLDGANTDTQYF. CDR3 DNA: TGTGCCAGCAGTTTAGACGGGGCCAACACAGATACGCAGTATTTT.

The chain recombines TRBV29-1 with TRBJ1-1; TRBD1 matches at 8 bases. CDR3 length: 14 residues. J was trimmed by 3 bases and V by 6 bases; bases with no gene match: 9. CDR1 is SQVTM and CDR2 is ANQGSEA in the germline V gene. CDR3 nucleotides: TGCAGCGTGGATTTACAGGGGGGACACACTGAAGCTTTCTTT. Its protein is CSVDLQGGHTEAFF.